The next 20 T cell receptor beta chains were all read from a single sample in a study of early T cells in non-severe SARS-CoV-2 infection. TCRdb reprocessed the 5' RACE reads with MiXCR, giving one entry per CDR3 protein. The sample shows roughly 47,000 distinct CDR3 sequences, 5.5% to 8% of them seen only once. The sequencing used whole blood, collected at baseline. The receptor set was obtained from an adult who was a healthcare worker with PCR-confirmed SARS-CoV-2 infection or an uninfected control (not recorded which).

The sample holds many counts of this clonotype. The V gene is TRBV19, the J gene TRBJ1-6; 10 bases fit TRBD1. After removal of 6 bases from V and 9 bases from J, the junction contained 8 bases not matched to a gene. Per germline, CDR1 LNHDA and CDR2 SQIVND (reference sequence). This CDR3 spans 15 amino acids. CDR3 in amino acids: CASRAGTGDFSPLHF. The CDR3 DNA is TGTGCCAGTAGGGCCGGGACAGGGGATTTTTCACCCCTCCACTTT.

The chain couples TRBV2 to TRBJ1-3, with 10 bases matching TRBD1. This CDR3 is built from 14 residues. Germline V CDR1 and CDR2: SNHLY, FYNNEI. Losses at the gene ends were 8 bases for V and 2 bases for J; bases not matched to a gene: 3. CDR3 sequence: CASGDRGTGNTIYF. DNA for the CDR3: TGTGCCAGCGGGGACAGGGGTACTGGAAACACCATATATTTT.

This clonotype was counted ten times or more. CDR3 protein: CASSFGMGDQETQYF. As DNA, the CDR3 is TGTGCCAGCAGCTTCGGAATGGGGGACCAAGAGACCCAGTACTTC. The chain recombines TRBV7-9 with TRBJ2-5; D might be TRBD1 or TRBD2, each matching 5 bases. This CDR3 has 15 amino acids. The germline gives CDR1 SEHNR, CDR2 FQNEAQ (reference sequence). Trimming left V 3 bases short and J 0 bases short, with 11 bases between.

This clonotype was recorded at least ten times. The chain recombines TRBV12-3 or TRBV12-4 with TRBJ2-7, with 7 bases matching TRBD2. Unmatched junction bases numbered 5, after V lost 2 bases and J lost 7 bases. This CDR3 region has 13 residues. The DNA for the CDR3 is TGTGCCAGCAGTTTACCCCACGGGAGGGAGCAGTACTTC. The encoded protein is CASSLPHGREQYF.

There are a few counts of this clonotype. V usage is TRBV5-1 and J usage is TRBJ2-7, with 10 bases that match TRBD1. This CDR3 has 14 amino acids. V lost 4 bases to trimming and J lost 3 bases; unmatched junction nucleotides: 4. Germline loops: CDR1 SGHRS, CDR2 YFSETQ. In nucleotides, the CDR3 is TGCGCCAGCAGCACCGGGACAGGGGTCTACGAGCAGTACTTC. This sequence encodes CASSTGTGVYEQYF.

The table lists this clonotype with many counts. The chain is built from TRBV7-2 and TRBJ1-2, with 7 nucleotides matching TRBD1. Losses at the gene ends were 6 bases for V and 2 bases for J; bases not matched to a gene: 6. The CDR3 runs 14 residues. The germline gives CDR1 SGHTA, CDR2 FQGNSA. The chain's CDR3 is CASREGQINYGYTF. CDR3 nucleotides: TGTGCCAGCAGGGAGGGACAGATAAACTATGGCTACACCTTC.

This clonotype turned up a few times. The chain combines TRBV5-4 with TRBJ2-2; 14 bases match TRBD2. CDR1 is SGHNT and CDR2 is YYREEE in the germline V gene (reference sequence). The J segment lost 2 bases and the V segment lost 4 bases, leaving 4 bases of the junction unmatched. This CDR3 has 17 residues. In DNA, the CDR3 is TGTGCCAGCAGCGCTGGACTAGCGGGGGGAAACACCGGGGAGCTGTTTTTT. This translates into CASSAGLAGGNTGELFF.

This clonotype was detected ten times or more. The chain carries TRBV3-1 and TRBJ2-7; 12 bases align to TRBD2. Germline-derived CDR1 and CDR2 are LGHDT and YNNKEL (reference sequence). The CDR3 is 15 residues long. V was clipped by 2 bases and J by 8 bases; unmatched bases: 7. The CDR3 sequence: CASSQSPLAGGQQYF. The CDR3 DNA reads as TGTGCCAGCAGCCAATCCCCCCTAGCGGGGGGGCAGCAGTACTTC.

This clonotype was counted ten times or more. CDR3 sequence (DNA): TGTGCCAGCAGCCCTCGAGCGGGGGCTGAGGAGACCCAGTACTTC. Its translation is CASSPRAGAEETQYF. The chain has TRBV4-2 and TRBJ2-5; TRBD2 aligns across 8 bases. The germline gives CDR1 LGHNA, CDR2 YNFKEQ. The CDR3 length is 15 residues. V lost 4 bases to trimming and J lost 5 bases; unmatched junction nucleotides: 9.

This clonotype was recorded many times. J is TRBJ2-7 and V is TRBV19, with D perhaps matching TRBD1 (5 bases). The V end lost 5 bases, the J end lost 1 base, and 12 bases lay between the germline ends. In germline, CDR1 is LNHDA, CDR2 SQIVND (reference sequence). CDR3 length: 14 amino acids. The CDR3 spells CASSVDRESYEQYF. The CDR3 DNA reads TGTGCCAGTAGTGTTGACAGAGAGTCCTACGAGCAGTACTTC.

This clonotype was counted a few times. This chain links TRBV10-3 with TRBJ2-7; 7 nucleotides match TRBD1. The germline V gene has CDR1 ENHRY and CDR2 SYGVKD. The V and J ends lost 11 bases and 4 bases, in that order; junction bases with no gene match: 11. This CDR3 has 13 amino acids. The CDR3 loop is CARPLWDRYEQYF. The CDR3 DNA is TGTGCCCGACCCCTGTGGGACAGATACGAGCAGTACTTC.

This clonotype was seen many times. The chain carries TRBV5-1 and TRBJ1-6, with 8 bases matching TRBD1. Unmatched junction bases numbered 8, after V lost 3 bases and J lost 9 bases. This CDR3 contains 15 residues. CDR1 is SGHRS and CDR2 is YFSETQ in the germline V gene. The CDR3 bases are TGCGCCAGCAGCTCTCAGGGGGCCCAAGGTTCACCCCTCCACTTT. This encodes CASSSQGAQGSPLHF.

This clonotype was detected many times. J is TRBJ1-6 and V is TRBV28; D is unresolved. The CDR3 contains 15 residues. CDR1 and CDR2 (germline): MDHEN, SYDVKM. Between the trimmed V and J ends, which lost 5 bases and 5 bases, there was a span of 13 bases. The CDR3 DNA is TGTGCCAGCAGTCCGATAGGTCCCGATAATTCACCCCTCCACTTT. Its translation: CASSPIGPDNSPLHF.

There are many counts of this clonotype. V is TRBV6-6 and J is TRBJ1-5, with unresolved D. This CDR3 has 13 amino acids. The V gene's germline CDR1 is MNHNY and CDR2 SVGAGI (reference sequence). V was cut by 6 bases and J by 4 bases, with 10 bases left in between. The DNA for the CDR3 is TGTGCCAGCAGCCCCGGCCTGAATCAGCCCCAGCATTTT. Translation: CASSPGLNQPQHF.

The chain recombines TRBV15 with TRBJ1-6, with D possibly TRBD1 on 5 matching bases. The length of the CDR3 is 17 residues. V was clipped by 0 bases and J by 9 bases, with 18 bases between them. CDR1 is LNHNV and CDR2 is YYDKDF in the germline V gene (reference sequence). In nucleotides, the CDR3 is TGTGCCACCAGCAGAGATACCGTCCAGGGTGCCCCTTCACCCCTCCACTTT. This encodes CATSRDTVQGAPSPLHF.

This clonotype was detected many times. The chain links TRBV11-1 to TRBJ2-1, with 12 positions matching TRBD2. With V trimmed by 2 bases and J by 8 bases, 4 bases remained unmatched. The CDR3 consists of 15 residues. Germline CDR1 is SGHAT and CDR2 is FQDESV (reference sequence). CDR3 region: CASSLWTSGDDEQFF. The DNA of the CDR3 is TGTGCCAGCAGCTTATGGACTAGCGGGGACGATGAGCAGTTCTTC.

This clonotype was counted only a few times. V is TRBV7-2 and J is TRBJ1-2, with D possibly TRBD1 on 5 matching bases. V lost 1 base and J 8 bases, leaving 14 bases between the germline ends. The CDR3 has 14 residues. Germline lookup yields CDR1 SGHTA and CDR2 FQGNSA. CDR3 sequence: CASSLGQTGYGYTF. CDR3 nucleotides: TGTGCCAGCAGCTTAGGACAAACAGGTTACGGCTACACCTTC.

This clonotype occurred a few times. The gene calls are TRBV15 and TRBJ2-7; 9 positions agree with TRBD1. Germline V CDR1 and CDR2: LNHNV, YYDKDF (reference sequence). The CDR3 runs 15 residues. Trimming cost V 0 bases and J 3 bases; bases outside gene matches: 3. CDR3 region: CATSREATGGYEQYF. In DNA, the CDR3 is TGTGCCACCAGCAGAGAGGCGACAGGGGGCTACGAGCAGTACTTC.

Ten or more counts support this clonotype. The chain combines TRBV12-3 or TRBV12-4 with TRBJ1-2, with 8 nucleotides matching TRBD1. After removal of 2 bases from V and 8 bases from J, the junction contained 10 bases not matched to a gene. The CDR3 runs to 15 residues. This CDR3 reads CASSLFGTGSPGYTF. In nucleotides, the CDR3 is TGTGCCAGCAGTTTATTTGGGACAGGTTCACCAGGCTACACCTTC.

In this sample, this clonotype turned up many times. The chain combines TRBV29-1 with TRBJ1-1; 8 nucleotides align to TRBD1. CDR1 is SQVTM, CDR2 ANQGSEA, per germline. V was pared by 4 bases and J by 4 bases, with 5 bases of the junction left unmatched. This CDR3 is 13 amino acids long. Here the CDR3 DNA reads TGCAGCGTTGCTTACAGGGGGGTCACTGAAGCTTTCTTT. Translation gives CSVAYRGVTEAFF.